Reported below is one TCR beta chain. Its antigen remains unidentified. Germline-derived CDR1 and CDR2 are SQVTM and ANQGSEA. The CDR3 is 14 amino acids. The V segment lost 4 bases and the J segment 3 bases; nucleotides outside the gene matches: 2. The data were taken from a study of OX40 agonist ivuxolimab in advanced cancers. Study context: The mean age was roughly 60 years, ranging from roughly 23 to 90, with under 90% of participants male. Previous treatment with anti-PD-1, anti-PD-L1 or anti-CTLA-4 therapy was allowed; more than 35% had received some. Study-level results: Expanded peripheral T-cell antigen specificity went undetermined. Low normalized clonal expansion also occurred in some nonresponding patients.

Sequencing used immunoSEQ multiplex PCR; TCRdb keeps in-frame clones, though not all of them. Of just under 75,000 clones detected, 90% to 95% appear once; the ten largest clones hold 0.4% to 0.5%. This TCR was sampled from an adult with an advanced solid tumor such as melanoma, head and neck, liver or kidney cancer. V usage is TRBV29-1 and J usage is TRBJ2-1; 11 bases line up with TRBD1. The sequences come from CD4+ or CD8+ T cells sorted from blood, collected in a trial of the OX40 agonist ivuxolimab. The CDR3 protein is CSVAGTGGYNEQFF. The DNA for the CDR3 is TGCAGCGTTGCCGGGACAGGGGGCTACAATGAGCAGTTCTTC.